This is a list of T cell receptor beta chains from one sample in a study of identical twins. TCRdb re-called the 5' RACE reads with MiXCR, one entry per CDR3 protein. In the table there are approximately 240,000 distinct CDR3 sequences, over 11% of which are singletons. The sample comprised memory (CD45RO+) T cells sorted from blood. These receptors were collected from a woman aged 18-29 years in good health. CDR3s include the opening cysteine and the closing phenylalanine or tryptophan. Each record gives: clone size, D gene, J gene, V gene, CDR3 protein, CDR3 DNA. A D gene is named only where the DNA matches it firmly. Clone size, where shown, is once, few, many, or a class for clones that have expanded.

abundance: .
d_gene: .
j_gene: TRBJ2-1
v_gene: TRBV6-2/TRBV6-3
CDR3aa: CASSLQGMGFNEQFF
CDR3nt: TGTGCCAGCAGTTTACAGGGTATGGGGTTCAATGAGCAGTTCTTC

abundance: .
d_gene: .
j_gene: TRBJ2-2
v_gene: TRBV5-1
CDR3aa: CASSGVEAGELFF
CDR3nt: TGCGCCAGCAGCGGGGTCGAGGCCGGGGAGCTGTTTTTT

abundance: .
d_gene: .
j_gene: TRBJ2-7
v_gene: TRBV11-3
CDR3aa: CASTSLGGAGSEQYF
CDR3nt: TGTGCCAGCACCTCCCTGGGGGGTGCCGGGTCAGAGCAGTACTTC

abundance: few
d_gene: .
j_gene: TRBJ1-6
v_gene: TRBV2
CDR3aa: CASSEAGTNSPLHF
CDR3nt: TGTGCCAGCAGTGAAGCAGGGACGAATTCACCCCTCCACTTT

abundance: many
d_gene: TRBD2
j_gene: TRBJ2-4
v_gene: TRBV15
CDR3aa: CATSTREGVIQYF
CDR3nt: TGTGCCACCAGCACTCGGGAGGGCGTCATTCAGTACTTC

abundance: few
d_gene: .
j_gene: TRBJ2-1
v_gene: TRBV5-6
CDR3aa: CASSLEGVGYNEQFF
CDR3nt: TGTGCCAGCAGCTTGGAGGGTGTAGGCTACAATGAGCAGTTCTTC

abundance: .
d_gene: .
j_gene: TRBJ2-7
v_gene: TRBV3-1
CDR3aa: CASSPSEAYEQYF
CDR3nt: TGTGCCAGCAGCCCTTCTGAAGCCTACGAGCAGTACTTC

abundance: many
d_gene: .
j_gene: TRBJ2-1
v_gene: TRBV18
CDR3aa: CASSPPNSGVEVEQFF
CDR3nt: TGTGCCAGCTCACCACCGAATTCGGGAGTGGAGGTTGAGCAGTTCTTC

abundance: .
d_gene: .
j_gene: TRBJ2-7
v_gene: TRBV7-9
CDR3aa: CASSPKAEQYF
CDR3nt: TGTGCCAGCAGCCCTAAGGCCGAGCAGTACTTC

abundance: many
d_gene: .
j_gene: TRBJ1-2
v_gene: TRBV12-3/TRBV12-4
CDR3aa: CASSLAQGFYGYTF
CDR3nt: TGTGCCAGCAGTTTAGCGCAAGGGTTCTATGGCTACACCTTC

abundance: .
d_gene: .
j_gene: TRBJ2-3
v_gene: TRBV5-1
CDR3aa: CASSPNPPPVDTQYF
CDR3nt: TGCGCCAGCAGCCCCAACCCCCCTCCAGTAGATACGCAGTATTTT

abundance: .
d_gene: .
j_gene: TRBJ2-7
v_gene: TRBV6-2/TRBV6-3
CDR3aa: CASSHPPGREQYF
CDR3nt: TGTGCCAGCAGCCACCCCCCGGGAAGGGAGCAGTACTTC

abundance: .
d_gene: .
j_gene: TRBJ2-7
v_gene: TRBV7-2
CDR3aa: CASSPEGPTSTQYF
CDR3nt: TGTGCCAGCAGCCCAGAAGGACCTACTTCAACGCAGTACTTC

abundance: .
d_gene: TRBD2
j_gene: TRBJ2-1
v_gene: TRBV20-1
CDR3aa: CSAITWTSLDEQFF
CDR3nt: TGCAGTGCTATTACGTGGACTAGCCTCGATGAGCAGTTCTTC

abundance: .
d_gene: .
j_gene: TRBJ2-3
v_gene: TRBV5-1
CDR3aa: CASSPRESVTDTQYF
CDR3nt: TGCGCCAGCAGCCCCCGAGAGAGTGTCACAGATACGCAGTATTTT

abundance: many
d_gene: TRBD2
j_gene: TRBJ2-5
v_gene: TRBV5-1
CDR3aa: CASSLALAGAETQYF
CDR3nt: TGCGCCAGCAGCTTGGCACTAGCGGGAGCGGAGACCCAGTACTTC

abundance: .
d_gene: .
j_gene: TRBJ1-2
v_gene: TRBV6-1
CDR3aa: CASSVLGLGDYGYTF
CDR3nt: TGTGCCAGCAGCGTCTTAGGCTTAGGGGACTATGGCTACACCTTC

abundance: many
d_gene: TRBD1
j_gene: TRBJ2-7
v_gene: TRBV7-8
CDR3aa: CASSLARTGTPYEQYF
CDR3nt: TGTGCCAGCAGCTTAGCGAGGACAGGGACCCCTTACGAGCAGTACTTC

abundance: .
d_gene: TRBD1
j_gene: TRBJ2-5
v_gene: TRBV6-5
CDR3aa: CASSHDRGRETQYF
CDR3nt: TGTGCCAGCAGTCACGACAGGGGGCGAGAGACCCAGTACTTC

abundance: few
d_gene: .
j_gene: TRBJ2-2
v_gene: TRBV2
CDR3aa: CASSEVKTGELFF
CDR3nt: TGTGCCAGCAGTGAAGTTAAAACCGGGGAGCTGTTTTTT

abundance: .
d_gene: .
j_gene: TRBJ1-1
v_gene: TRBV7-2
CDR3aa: CASSSSRGAQGTEAFF
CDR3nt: TGTGCCAGCAGCTCCAGCAGAGGGGCCCAGGGGACTGAAGCTTTCTTT

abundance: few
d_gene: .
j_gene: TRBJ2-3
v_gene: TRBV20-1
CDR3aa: CSARDPSGTDTQYF
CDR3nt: TGCAGTGCTAGAGACCCTAGCGGCACAGATACGCAGTATTTT

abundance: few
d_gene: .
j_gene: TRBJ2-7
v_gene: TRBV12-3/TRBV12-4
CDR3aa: CASSLGGPGYEQYF
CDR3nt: TGTGCCAGCAGTTTAGGGGGACCGGGGTACGAGCAGTACTTC

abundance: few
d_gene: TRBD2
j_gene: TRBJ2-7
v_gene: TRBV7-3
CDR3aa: CASSPIGGGAHEQYF
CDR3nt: TGTGCCAGCAGCCCGATCGGCGGGGGGGCCCACGAGCAGTACTTC

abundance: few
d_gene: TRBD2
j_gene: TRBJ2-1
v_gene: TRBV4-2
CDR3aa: CASSQDTSGYNEQFF
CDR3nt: TGTGCCAGCAGCCAAGATACTAGCGGATACAATGAGCAGTTCTTC

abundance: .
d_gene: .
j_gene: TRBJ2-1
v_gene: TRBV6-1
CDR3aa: CASSERLLSFFRFF
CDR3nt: TGTGCCAGCAGTGAACGGCTCCTGTCGTTCTTCAGGTTCTTC

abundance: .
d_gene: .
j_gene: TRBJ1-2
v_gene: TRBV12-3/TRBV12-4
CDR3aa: CASRQGRGYGYTF
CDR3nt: TGTGCCAGCAGACAGGGACGGGGCTATGGCTACACCTTC

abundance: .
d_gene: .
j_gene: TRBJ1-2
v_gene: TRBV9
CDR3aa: CASSVGTRSGYTF
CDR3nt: TGTGCCAGCAGCGTAGGTACACGGTCTGGCTACACCTTC

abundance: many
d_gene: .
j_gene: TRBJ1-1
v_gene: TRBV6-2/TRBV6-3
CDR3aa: CASSWNPRAPGTEAFF
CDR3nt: TGTGCCAGCAGCTGGAACCCCAGGGCCCCGGGGACTGAAGCTTTCTTT

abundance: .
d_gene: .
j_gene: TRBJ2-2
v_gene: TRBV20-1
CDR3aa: CSARDQGSGRGTGELFF
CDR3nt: TGCAGTGCTAGAGATCAAGGAAGCGGTCGGGGCACCGGGGAGCTGTTTTTT

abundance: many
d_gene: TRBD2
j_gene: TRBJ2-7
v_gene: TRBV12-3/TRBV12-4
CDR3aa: CASSSMGLAGVYYEQYF
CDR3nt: TGTGCCAGCAGTTCGATGGGACTAGCGGGAGTGTACTACGAGCAGTACTTC

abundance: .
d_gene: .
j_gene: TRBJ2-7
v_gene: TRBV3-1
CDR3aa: CASSQYGSSYEQYF
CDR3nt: TGTGCCAGCAGCCAATATGGGAGCTCCTACGAGCAGTACTTC

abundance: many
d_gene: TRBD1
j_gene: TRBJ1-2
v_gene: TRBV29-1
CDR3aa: CSALPWPGTGTLLGGYTF
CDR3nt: TGCAGCGCCCTGCCCTGGCCCGGGACAGGGACACTACTTGGCGGCTACACCTTC

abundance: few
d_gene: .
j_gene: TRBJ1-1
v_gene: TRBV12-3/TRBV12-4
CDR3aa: CASSYVGAEAFF
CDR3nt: TGTGCCAGCAGTTATGTGGGCGCTGAAGCTTTCTTT

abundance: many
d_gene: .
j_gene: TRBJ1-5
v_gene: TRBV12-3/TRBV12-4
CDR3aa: CASSLSRRRNQPQHF
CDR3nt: TGTGCCAGCAGTTTAAGTCGGCGAAGGAATCAGCCCCAGCATTTT

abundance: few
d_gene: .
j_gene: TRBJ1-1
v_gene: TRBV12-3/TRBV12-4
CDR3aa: CASSFQGGTNTEAFF
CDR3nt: TGTGCCAGCAGTTTTCAAGGGGGGACGAACACTGAAGCTTTCTTT

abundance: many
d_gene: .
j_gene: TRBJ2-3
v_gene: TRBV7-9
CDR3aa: CASSSPGGATDTQYF
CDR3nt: TGTGCCAGCAGCTCCCCTGGTGGGGCGACAGATACGCAGTATTTT

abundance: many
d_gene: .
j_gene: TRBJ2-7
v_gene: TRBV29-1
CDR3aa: CSVQGLSYEQYF
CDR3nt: TGCAGCGTACAGGGACTTTCCTACGAGCAGTACTTC

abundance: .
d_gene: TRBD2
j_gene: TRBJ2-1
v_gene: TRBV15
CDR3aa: CATSKQASGIYNEQFF
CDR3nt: TGTGCCACCAGCAAACAGGCTAGCGGGATCTACAATGAGCAGTTCTTC

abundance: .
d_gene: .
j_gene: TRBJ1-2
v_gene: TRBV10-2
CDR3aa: CASSVGQANYGYTF
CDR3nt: TGCGCCAGCAGTGTAGGGCAAGCTAACTATGGCTACACCTTC

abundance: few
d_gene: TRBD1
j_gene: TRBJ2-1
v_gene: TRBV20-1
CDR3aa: CSAYDRENEQFF
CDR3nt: TGCAGTGCGTACGACAGGGAAAATGAGCAGTTCTTC

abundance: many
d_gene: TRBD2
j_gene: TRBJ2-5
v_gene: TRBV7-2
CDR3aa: CASSLSGGEWETQYF
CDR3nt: TGTGCCAGCAGCTTAAGCGGGGGGGAATGGGAGACCCAGTACTTC

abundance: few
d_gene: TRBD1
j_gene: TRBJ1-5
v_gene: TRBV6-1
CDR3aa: CASSGDREWSQPQHF
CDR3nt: TGTGCCAGCAGTGGGGACAGGGAATGGAGTCAGCCCCAGCATTTT

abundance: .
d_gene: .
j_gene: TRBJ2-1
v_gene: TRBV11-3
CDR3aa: CASSPSPAVSEQFF
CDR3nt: TGTGCCAGCAGCCCAAGCCCCGCTGTCAGTGAGCAGTTCTTC

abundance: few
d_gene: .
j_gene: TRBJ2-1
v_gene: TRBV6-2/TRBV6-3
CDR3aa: CASSYSKGRGEGSYNEQFF
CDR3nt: TGTGCCAGCAGTTACTCTAAGGGCAGAGGGGAAGGCTCCTACAATGAGCAGTTCTTC

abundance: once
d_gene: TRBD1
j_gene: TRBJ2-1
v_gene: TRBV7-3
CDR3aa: CASSASGTENEQFF
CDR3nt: TGTGCCAGCAGCGCTTCCGGGACAGAAAATGAGCAGTTCTTC

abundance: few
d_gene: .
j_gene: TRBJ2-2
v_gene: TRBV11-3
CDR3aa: CASSLRQYTGELFF
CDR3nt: TGTGCCAGCAGCCTGAGACAGTACACCGGGGAGCTGTTTTTT

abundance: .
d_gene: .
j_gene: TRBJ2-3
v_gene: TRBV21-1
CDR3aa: CASSKVLGLGTDTQYF
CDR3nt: TGTGCCAGCAGCAAAGTGTTGGGACTAGGGACAGATACGCAGTATTTT